This T cell receptor beta chain was recorded in a study of spatial heterogeneity in lung cancer. Across the whole study: Matched bulk RNA-seq yielded a T cell module score, and TCR transcript counts in tumor regions correlated strongly with that score. Raw reads contained each unique TCR and UMI combination more than ten times on average. Study findings and constraints: Intratumoral expanded alpha and beta TCR counts were found to track tumor mutation counts.

Using its own MiXCR run on the 5' RACE reads, TCRdb lists one record per CDR3 protein. The sample gives about 9,900 distinct CDR3 sequences, around 6% of which show up once; approximately 6.5% is in the top ten. In this sample, this clonotype turned up many times. As yet, its antigen is unknown. The J segment lost 7 bases and the V segment lost 1 base, leaving 8 bases of the junction unmatched. Germline assignment: CDR1 DFQATT and CDR2 SNEGSKA (reference sequence). This CDR3 has 16 amino acids. The time point is: sample taken at primary tumor resection. The donors comprised about 65 untreated early-stage non-small cell lung cancer patients.

V is TRBV20-1 and J is TRBJ2-1; 12 bases agree with TRBD2. Material: lung tumor tissue, obtained at surgery. The TCR originated in a female donor with early-stage non-small cell lung cancer. CDR3 in amino acids: CSARVFTSGRINEQFF. CDR3 sequence (DNA): TGCAGTGCTAGAGTCTTCACTAGCGGGAGGATAAATGAGCAGTTCTTC.